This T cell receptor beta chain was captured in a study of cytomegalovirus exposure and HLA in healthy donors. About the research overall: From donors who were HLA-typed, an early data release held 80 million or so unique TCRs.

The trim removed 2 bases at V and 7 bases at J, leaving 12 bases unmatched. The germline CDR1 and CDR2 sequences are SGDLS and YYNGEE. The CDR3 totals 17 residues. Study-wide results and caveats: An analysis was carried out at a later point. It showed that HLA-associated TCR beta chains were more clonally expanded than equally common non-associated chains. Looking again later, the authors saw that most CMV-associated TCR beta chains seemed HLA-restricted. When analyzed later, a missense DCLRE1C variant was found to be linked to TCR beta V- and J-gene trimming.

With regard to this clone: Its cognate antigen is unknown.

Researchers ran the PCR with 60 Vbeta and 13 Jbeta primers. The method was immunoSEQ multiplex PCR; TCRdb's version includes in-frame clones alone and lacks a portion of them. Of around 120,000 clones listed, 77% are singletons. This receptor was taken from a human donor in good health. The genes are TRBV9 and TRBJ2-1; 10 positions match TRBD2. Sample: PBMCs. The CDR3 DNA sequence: TGTGCCAGCAGCGTCGAGGAGGTAGCGGGAGGCGGTAATGAGCAGTTCTTC. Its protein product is CASSVEEVAGGGNEQFF.